The 27 T cell receptor beta chains in this list originate from one sample, sequenced in a study of circulating and synovial CD4+ cells in juvenile arthritis. Sequencing was performed with immunoSEQ multiplex PCR; in TCRdb, only in-frame clones are kept and a portion is missing. Of fewer than 40,000 clones listed, around 93% are singletons. The specimen sequenced was CD4+ T cells from blood. The receptors originated from a human donor with juvenile idiopathic arthritis.

The chain is built from TRBV4-1 and TRBJ1-2, with a tentative D call TRBD1 (6 bases). The CDR3 length is 15 residues. V lost 2 bases and J 2 bases, leaving 12 bases between the germline ends. CDR1 is MGHRA, CDR2 YSYEKL, per germline. Written as DNA, the CDR3 is TGCGCCAGCAGCCAACCTCTTGGACAGAACTATGGCTACACCTTC. Amino acid sequence: CASSQPLGQNYGYTF.

This chain connects TRBV18 to TRBJ1-3; D remains unclear. Looked up from germline, CDR1 is KGHSH and CDR2 is LQKENI. V dropped 1 base and J dropped 1 base, with 8 bases sitting between them. The CDR3 sequence is 15 residues long. In nucleotides, the CDR3 is TGTGCCAGCTCACCACAGGACTTTTCTGGAAACACCATATATTTT. It encodes CASSPQDFSGNTIYF.

The rearrangement joins TRBV18 to TRBJ1-3, with a tentative D call TRBD1 (6 bases). The germline gives CDR1 KGHSH, CDR2 LQKENI. Trimming removed 0 bases at V and 5 bases at J, with 11 bases between. This CDR3 is built from 15 residues. CDR3 in DNA: TGTGCCAGCTCACCACCTCCCCAGGGGCGAAACACCATATATTTT. As protein: CASSPPPQGRNTIYF.

The gene calls are TRBV5-1 and TRBJ1-1, with 9 bases that match TRBD1. The trim removed 0 bases at V and 1 base at J, leaving 13 bases unmatched. Germline lookup yields CDR1 SGHRS and CDR2 YFSETQ. The CDR3 extends over 19 amino acids. CDR3 bases: TGCGCCAGCAGCTTGGAACCCCCGGGACAGGGATCAACGAACACTGAAGCTTTCTTT. This gives the protein CASSLEPPGQGSTNTEAFF. Supplemented by reference TRBV5-1 and TRBJ1-1, the full variable domain reads KAGVTQTPRYLIKTRGQQVTLSCSPISGHRSVSWYQQTPGQGLQFLFEYFSETQRNKGNFPGRFSGRQFSNSRSEMNVSTLELGDSALYLCASSLEPPGQGSTNTEAFFGQGTRLTVV.

This chain joins TRBV6-1 and TRBJ1-2; 7 nucleotides align to TRBD1. CDR1 MNHNS and CDR2 SASEGT come from the germline V gene. The CDR3 covers 16 residues. V trimming: 0 bases; J trimming: 2 bases; junction bases outside the gene matches: 6. In DNA, the CDR3 is TGTGCCAGCAGTGAAGCCCACAGGGGTAGAAACTATGGCTACACCTTC. As protein: CASSEAHRGRNYGYTF.

The J gene is TRBJ2-3, the V gene TRBV6-5, with TRBD2 as a possible D gene (6 bases). In germline, CDR1 is MNHEY, CDR2 SVGAGI. Trimming pared 10 bases from V and 2 bases from J, leaving 19 bases between. The CDR3 loop spans 15 amino acids. Written as DNA, the CDR3 is TGTGCCACCACCCCCCCGGGACTGACCACAGATACGCAGTATTTT. Amino acid sequence: CATTPPGLTTDTQYF.

V and J are TRBV5-1 and TRBJ2-2; the D gene is possibly TRBD2 (5 bases). This CDR3 is 13 amino acids long. V was clipped by 1 base and J by 7 bases, with 8 bases between them. CDR1 SGHRS and CDR2 YFSETQ come from the germline V gene. CDR3 residues: CASSLRDGGELFF. The CDR3 nucleotides are TGCGCCAGCAGCTTGCGGGATGGCGGGGAGCTGTTTTTT. The whole variable domain, filled in from reference TRBV5-1 and TRBJ2-2, reads KAGVTQTPRYLIKTRGQQVTLSCSPISGHRSVSWYQQTPGQGLQFLFEYFSETQRNKGNFPGRFSGRQFSNSRSEMNVSTLELGDSALYLCASSLRDGGELFFGEGSRLTVL.

This chain joins TRBV18 and TRBJ2-3; the D is unclear. This CDR3 is 13 amino acids long. The ends were cut back, 2 bases at V and 6 bases at J, with 9 bases in the middle. CDR1 is KGHSH, CDR2 LQKENI, per germline. CDR3 region: CASSPVTVDTQYF. In DNA, the CDR3 is TGTGCCAGCTCACCAGTAACGGTTGATACGCAGTATTTT.

The chain combines TRBV19 with TRBJ2-1; D might be TRBD1 (5 bases). Trimming removed 7 bases from V and 0 bases from J, with 10 bases in between. CDR1 and CDR2 from the germline V gene are LNHDA and SQIVND (reference sequence). CDR3 size: 14 residues. CDR3 protein: CASTDSSSYNEQFF. The CDR3 region has the DNA TGTGCCAGTACTGACAGCAGCTCCTACAATGAGCAGTTCTTC.

The genes are TRBV5-1 and TRBJ2-2; 7 nucleotides match TRBD1. This CDR3 contains 15 residues. The V gene end was trimmed by 2 bases and the J gene end by 0 bases; junction bases not matched to a gene: 1. Germline loops: CDR1 SGHRS, CDR2 YFSETQ. This chain's CDR3 is CASSFQGANTGELFF. In DNA, the CDR3 is TGCGCCAGCAGCTTCCAGGGGGCGAACACCGGGGAGCTGTTTTTT. The full variable domain, completed using reference TRBV5-1 and TRBJ2-2, is KAGVTQTPRYLIKTRGQQVTLSCSPISGHRSVSWYQQTPGQGLQFLFEYFSETQRNKGNFPGRFSGRQFSNSRSEMNVSTLELGDSALYLCASSFQGANTGELFFGEGSRLTVL.

This chain connects TRBV2 to TRBJ2-2, with TRBD2 matching over 12 bases. The CDR3 sequence is 20 residues long. V was pared by 0 bases and J by 4 bases, with 12 bases of the junction left unmatched. Germline CDR1 is SNHLY and CDR2 is FYNNEI. The CDR3 region is CASSEALRLAGGPVTGELFF. CDR3 in DNA: TGTGCCAGCAGTGAAGCGCTTAGGCTAGCGGGAGGGCCGGTCACCGGGGAGCTGTTTTTT.

This chain joins TRBV27 and TRBJ1-5; TRBD1 is a possible D gene (5 bases). CDR1 MNHEY and CDR2 SMNVEV come from the germline V gene (reference sequence). V was shortened by 4 bases and J by 5 bases, with 21 bases between the two germline ends. CDR3 length: 17 residues. The CDR3 bases are TGTGCCAGCAGTTCAAAATCCGGACGCCGGGGGTATCAGCCCCAGCATTTT. Translated: CASSSKSGRRGYQPQHF.

The sample holds one count of this clone. The chain combines TRBV5-1 with TRBJ2-7, with 7 bases lining up with TRBD1. CDR3 length: 17 residues. V shed 4 bases and J 0 bases; nucleotides not matched to a gene: 13. From germline, CDR1 is SGHRS and CDR2 YFSETQ. This CDR3 reads CASSRTPGQESSYEQYF. In DNA, the CDR3 is TGCGCCAGCAGCCGCACCCCCGGACAGGAAAGCTCCTACGAGCAGTACTTC.

This clone has just one count. The V call is TRBV7-9, the J call TRBJ2-3, with 12 nucleotides matching TRBD2. CDR1 and CDR2 (germline): SEHNR, FQNEAQ (reference sequence). There are 16 residues in the CDR3. V trimming: 5 bases; J trimming: 6 bases; junction bases outside the gene matches: 9. The CDR3 sequence: CASSRTLAGGTDTQYF. As DNA, the CDR3 is TGTGCCAGCAGCCGGACACTAGCGGGAGGAACTGATACGCAGTATTTT.

This clone was counted only a few times. This chain uses TRBV6-1 with TRBJ2-5; TRBD2 matches 12 bases. This CDR3 is built from 15 residues. CDR1 is MNHNS and CDR2 is SASEGT in the germline V gene. Trimming cost V 2 bases and J 4 bases; bases outside gene matches: 2. The CDR3 loop is CASSELAGGPETQYF. The CDR3 DNA follows: TGTGCCAGCAGTGAACTAGCGGGAGGGCCAGAGACCCAGTACTTC.

The chain links TRBV6-6 to TRBJ2-7; a possible D gene is TRBD2 (5 bases). From germline, CDR1 is MNHNY and CDR2 SVGAGI (reference sequence). The CDR3 has 11 amino acids. V was shortened by 6 bases and J by 2 bases, with 5 bases between the two germline ends. CDR3 residues: CASRTTYEQYF. The CDR3 DNA reads TGTGCCAGCAGGACTACCTACGAGCAGTACTTC.

The chain recombines TRBV29-1 with TRBJ1-1; D might be TRBD1 (5 bases). Trimming pared 6 bases from V and 5 bases from J, leaving 16 bases between. CDR3 length equals 13 residues. CDR1 and CDR2 (germline): SQVTM, ANQGSEA. This chain's CDR3 is CSVGQFSGTEAFF. DNA for the CDR3: TGCAGCGTAGGACAATTTTCCGGGACTGAAGCTTTCTTT.

The V call is TRBV7-3, the J call TRBJ2-1; 7 bases agree with TRBD1. The trim removed 6 bases at V and 6 bases at J, leaving 11 bases unmatched. Germline CDR1 and CDR2: SGHTA and FQGTGA. The CDR3 runs 15 residues. CDR3 in amino acids: CASRSPGQNINEQFF. The CDR3 nucleotides are TGTGCCAGCAGGTCCCCGGGACAGAACATCAATGAGCAGTTCTTC.

CDR3 sequence (DNA): TGTGCCATCAGCTTGACTAGCGGTCCTTCCTACGAGCAGTACTTC. The encoded protein is CAISLTSGPSYEQYF. This rearrangement joins TRBV10-3 to TRBJ2-7, with TRBD2 identical over 9 bases. This CDR3 comprises 15 residues. V trimming: 6 bases; J trimming: 1 base; junction bases outside the gene matches: 7. Per the germline V gene, CDR1 is ENHRY and CDR2 is SYGVKD.

This clone has a single count. The CDR3 loop reads CASSREGVSSGSFDIQYF. The CDR3, as DNA: TGCGCCAGCAGCCGGGAGGGAGTTTCTAGCGGGAGCTTTGACATTCAGTACTTC. The rearrangement uses TRBV5-1 and TRBJ2-4; 10 bases are shared with TRBD2. Trimming at V came to 4 bases and at J to 8 bases, leaving 18 bases not matched to a gene. The CDR3 consists of 18 residues. Germline V gene data show CDR1 as SGHRS and CDR2 as YFSETQ. The full variable domain, completed using reference TRBV5-1 and TRBJ2-4, is KAGVTQTPRYLIKTRGQQVTLSCSPISGHRSVSWYQQTPGQGLQFLFEYFSETQRNKGNFPGRFSGRQFSNSRSEMNVSTLELGDSALYLCASSREGVSSGSFDIQYFGAGTRLSVL.

The CDR3 DNA reads TGTGCCAGCAGCTTGGTGTCCAGGAACACTGAAGCTTTCTTT. It specifies CASSLVSRNTEAFF. V is TRBV5-4 and J is TRBJ1-1; D not certain. The germline V and J ends were trimmed by 0 bases and 1 base, with 7 bases remaining between them. The CDR3 consists of 14 residues. Germline V CDR1 and CDR2: SGHNT, YYREEE (reference sequence).

The chain couples TRBV21-1 to TRBJ2-5; the DNA was not used to check the table's D call, TRBD2. The J call could be wrong; TRBJ2-7 is a better fit for the DNA end. TRBV21-1 has pseudogene status. The CDR3 is made up of 19 amino acids. Written as DNA, the CDR3 is TGTGCCAGCAGCAAGGGGGGACTAGCGGGAAAACGGGTCTCCTACGAGCAGTACTTC. Its translation is CASSKGGLAGKRVSYEQYF.

This clone was seen only once. The V and J genes are TRBV6-1 and TRBJ2-1; TRBD2 matches 8 bases. The J segment lost 10 bases and the V segment lost 6 bases, leaving 5 bases of the junction unmatched. The CDR3 spans 12 residues. In germline, CDR1 is MNHNS, CDR2 SASEGT. DNA for the CDR3: TGTGCCAGCAGGGGGACTAGGAGGGAGCAGTTCTTC. It specifies CASRGTRREQFF.

The rearrangement links TRBV10-2 to TRBJ1-2, with TRBD1 matching over 7 bases. CDR1 and CDR2 from the germline V gene are WSHSY and SAAADI. There are 14 residues in the CDR3. Trimming removed 5 bases from V and 4 bases from J; junction bases left unmatched: 7. This CDR3 is CASSLSDRAYGYTF. As DNA, the CDR3 is TGCGCCAGCAGTCTTTCCGACAGGGCCTATGGCTACACCTTC.

V usage is TRBV19 and J usage is TRBJ2-3; TRBD2 matches 8 bases. The CDR3 has 15 residues. V dropped 5 bases and J dropped 6; count of bases not matched to a gene: 10. Per the germline V gene, CDR1 is LNHDA and CDR2 is SQIVND (reference sequence). CDR3 nucleotides: TGTGCCAGTAGTGCGACTAGCGTAAGGAAGGATACGCAGTATTTT. Its translation: CASSATSVRKDTQYF.

The V call is TRBV14, the J call TRBJ2-1, with D perhaps matching TRBD2 (5 bases). V lost 2 bases to trimming and J lost 6 bases, with 14 bases between them. This CDR3 comprises 15 residues. The germline gives CDR1 SGHDN, CDR2 FVKESK. CDR3 DNA: TGTGCCAGCAGCCAATTAGAGGGCCGCAGCAATGAGCAGTTCTTC. This encodes CASSQLEGRSNEQFF.

This sequence joins TRBV4-1 and TRBJ2-7; 14 bases are shared with TRBD2. CDR1 and CDR2 (germline): MGHRA, YSYEKL. CDR3 length: 19 residues. With V trimmed by 1 base and J by 3 bases, 11 bases remained unmatched. CDR3 amino acids: CASSQVGTSGRGGLYEQYF. In DNA form, the CDR3 reads TGCGCCAGCAGCCAAGTGGGGACTAGCGGGAGAGGGGGACTCTACGAGCAGTACTTC.